Given below is one T cell receptor beta chain in context. Sequenced by immunoSEQ multiplex PCR; TCRdb stores in-frame clones only, minus some. Of 65,000 to 80,000 clones listed, around 90% are singletons. The entry originates in a study of technical replicates of blood from a handful of donors. The V end lost 5 bases, the J end lost 5 bases, and 18 bases lay between the germline ends. Germline values: CDR1 SNHLY, CDR2 FYNNEI. The CDR3 runs 16 residues. Sequences were obtained from T cells isolated from PBMCs. The rearrangement links TRBV2 to TRBJ2-2; D perhaps matches TRBD2 (5 bases). The receptor was derived from a human donor in good health. CDR3 sequence: CASSRIKAGGTGELFF. CDR3 nucleotides: TGTGCCAGCAGTCGAATCAAGGCGGGTGGGACCGGGGAGCTGTTTTTT.